This TCR beta chain came from a study of cytomegalovirus exposure and HLA in healthy donors. General study results and limits: Researchers catalogued 164 TCR beta chains as cytomegalovirus-associated. Generally TCR sequences proved uncommon, though certain public TCRs appeared in numerous donors.

This clone was observed a handful of times. Antigen unknown. The PCR made use of 60 Vbeta and 13 Jbeta primers. TCRdb's copy holds only in-frame clones and misses some; the assay was immunoSEQ multiplex PCR. The sample holds approximately 170,000 clones, approximately 81% seen once. This CDR3 is 16 amino acids long. Trimming removed 1 base at V and 1 base at J, with 13 bases between. Germline V gives CDR1 MGHRA, CDR2 YSYEKL. The sequenced sample was PBMCs. The sequence derives from a man aged 25 to 40 in good health and CMV-seropositive. This chain joins TRBV4-1 and TRBJ1-1; maybe TRBD1 (6 bases). The CDR3 DNA reads TGCGCCAGCAGCCAAGTTCCGGGACATCGGAACACTGAAGCTTTCTTT. Protein sequence: CASSQVPGHRNTEAFF.